This T cell receptor (beta chain) was sequenced during a study of blood T cell repertoires in COVID-19. Generated by immunoSEQ multiplex PCR, the TCRdb table keeps only in-frame clones and is missing some. This table has some 24,000 clones, around nine tenths appearing once. This CDR3 is built from 17 residues. Germline lookup yields CDR1 LGHNA and CDR2 YNFKEQ. With 5 bases clipped from V and 1 base from J, the junction kept 12 bases outside the gene matches. The rearrangement links TRBV4-2 to TRBJ2-5; 8 positions agree with TRBD2. Input material: peripheral blood. The TCR comes from a man aged 45-60 years with active COVID-19. The CDR3 region is CASSANYGAGGQETQYF. The CDR3 nucleotides read TGTGCCAGCAGCGCTAACTACGGTGCGGGAGGCCAAGAGACCCAGTACTTC.